In this sample, the clone carrying this T cell receptor beta chain turned up many times. CDR3 size: 15 residues. With 6 bases removed from V and 1 base from J, the gap between germline ends came to 15 bases. Looked up from germline, CDR1 is MNHNS and CDR2 is SASEGT. These data belong to a study of T cells in Graves' hyperthyroidism and ophthalmopathy. What was amplified from RNA transcripts were TCR beta CDR3 regions. During a first-round RT-PCR of the TCR CDR3, the HTBI primer set was used. Each CDR3 protein is one row after TCRdb ran MiXCR on the multiplex PCR reads. This table holds around 420,000 distinct CDR3 sequences, less than 20% found once.

The sequencing input was blood. This chain uses TRBV6-1 with TRBJ1-1; D ambiguous. The sequence came from a woman aged 18 to 35 with Graves' hyperthyroidism. The CDR3 region has the DNA TGTGCCAGCAGCCCATCGGGCCGGAAGAACACTGAAGCTTTCTTT. This encodes CASSPSGRKNTEAFF.